One T cell receptor beta chain is described in this entry. The data derive from a study of CD8 T cells in Susac syndrome. CDR1 and CDR2 (germline): SGDLS, YYNGEE. CDR3 size: 14 residues. The germline V and J ends were trimmed by 0 bases and 0 bases, with 6 bases remaining between them. After extraction with the RNeasy kit, roughly 0.45 to 1 ug of the RNA was reverse transcribed using random hexamers. TCRdb independently ran MiXCR on the immunoSEQ multiplex PCR reads; one entry per CDR3 protein. The sample lists some 100,000 distinct CDR3 sequences, about 92% occurring once. The multiple sclerosis control group was made up of treatment-naive patients with stable or active relapsing-remitting disease.

This chain links TRBV9 with TRBJ1-2; D is unclear. The sequence was collected from a human donor with multiple sclerosis. The sample consisted of CD4+ T cells from PBMCs. The CDR3 protein is CASSVGWANYGYTF. CDR3 DNA: TGTGCCAGCAGCGTAGGGTGGGCTAACTATGGCTACACCTTC.